These T cell receptor beta chains were read from a single sample in a study of beta chain features in type 1 diabetes. Data came from immunoSEQ multiplex PCR; TCRdb stores just in-frame clones and leaves some out. The sample holds more than 250,000 clones, approximately 14% seen once. Sequencing used naive CD4+ T cells from blood. The receptor set was obtained from a man between 25 and 39 years old with type 1 diabetes. Both conserved end residues are part of each CDR3.

J	V	CDR3
TRBJ1-5	TRBV6-6	CASTFGGGSQPQHF
TRBJ2-1	TRBV28	CASSAGYSYNEQFF
TRBJ2-7	TRBV28	CASSSPSIAGGFEQYF
TRBJ1-5	TRBV18	CASSLTDGTLWSQHF
TRBJ2-7	TRBV5-4	CASSSTGQGSWEQYF
TRBJ2-1	TRBV5-1	CASSSGLAGEGMWLEQFF
TRBJ1-1	TRBV29-1	CSAGQTDTEAFF
TRBJ2-5	TRBV5-1	CASSSDSKETQYF
TRBJ2-7	TRBV7-8	CASSFEGGDGEQYF
TRBJ1-5	TRBV18	CASSPGEEQPQHF
TRBJ1-1	TRBV6-6	CASSYGGNTEAFF
TRBJ2-1	TRBV4-2	CASSQDGNPNEQFF
TRBJ2-2	TRBV4-3	CASSQEDRGYGELFF
TRBJ2-3	TRBV20-1	CSAGLSGTQYF
TRBJ2-5	TRBV14	CASSQVLPFAPVSLQQETQYF
TRBJ2-1	TRBV18	CASSPMGGSLFNEQFF